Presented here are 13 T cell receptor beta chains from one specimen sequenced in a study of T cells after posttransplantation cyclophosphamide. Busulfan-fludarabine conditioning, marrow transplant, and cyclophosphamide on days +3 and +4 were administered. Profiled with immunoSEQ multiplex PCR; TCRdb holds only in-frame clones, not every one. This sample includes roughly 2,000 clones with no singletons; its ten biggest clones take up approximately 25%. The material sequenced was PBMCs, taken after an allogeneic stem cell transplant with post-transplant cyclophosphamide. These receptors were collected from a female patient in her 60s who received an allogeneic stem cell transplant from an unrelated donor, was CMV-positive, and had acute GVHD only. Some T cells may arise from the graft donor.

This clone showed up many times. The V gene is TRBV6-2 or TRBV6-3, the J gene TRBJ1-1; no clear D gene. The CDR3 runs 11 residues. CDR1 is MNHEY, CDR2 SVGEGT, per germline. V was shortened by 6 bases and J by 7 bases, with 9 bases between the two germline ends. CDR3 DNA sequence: TGTGCCAGCAGAGACAATTTTGAAGCTTTCTTT. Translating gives CASRDNFEAFF.

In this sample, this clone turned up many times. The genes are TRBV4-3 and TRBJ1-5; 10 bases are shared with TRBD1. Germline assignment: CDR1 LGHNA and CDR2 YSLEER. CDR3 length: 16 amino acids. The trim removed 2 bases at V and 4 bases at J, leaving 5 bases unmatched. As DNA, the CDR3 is TGCGCCAGCAGCCAATCCCCGGGACAGGGGAATCAGCCCCAGCATTTT. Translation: CASSQSPGQGNQPQHF.

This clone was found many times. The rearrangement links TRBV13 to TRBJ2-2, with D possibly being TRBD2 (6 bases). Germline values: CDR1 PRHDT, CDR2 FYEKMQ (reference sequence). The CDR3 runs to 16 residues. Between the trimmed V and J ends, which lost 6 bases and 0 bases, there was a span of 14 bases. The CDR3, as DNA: TGTGCCAGCAGTCCTCAGGAGGGTGCGAACACCGGGGAGCTGTTTTTT. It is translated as CASSPQEGANTGELFF.

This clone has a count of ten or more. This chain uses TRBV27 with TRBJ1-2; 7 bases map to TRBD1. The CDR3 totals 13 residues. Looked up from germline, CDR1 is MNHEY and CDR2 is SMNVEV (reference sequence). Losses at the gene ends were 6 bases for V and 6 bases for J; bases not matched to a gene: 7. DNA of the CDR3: TGTGCCAGCAGGTGGGCCAGGGGGGATGGCTACACCTTC. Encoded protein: CASRWARGDGYTF.

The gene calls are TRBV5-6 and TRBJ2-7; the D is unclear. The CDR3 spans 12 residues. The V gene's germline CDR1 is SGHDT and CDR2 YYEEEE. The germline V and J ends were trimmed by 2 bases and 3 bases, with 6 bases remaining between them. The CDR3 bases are TGTGCCAGCAGCTTACGAGGCTACGAGCAGTACTTC. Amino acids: CASSLRGYEQYF.

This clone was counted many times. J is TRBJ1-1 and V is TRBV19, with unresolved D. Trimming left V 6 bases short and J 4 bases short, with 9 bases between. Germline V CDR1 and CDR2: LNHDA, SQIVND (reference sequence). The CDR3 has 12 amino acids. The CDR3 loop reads CASRGSSTEAFF. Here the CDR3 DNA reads TGTGCCAGTAGAGGGTCGTCCACTGAAGCTTTCTTT.

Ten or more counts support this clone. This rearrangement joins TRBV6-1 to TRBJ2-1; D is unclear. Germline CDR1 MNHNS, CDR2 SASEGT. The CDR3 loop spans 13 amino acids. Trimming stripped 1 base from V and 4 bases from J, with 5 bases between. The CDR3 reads CASSEEGYNEQFF. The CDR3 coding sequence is TGTGCCAGCAGTGAAGAAGGGTACAATGAGCAGTTCTTC.

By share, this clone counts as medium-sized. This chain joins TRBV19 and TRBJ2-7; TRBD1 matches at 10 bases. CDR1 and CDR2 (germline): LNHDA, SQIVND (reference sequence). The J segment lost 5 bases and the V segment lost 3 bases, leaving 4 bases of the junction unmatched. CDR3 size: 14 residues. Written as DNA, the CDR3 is TGTGCCAGTAGTATCAGGGACAGGGGCAACGAGCAGTACTTC. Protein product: CASSIRDRGNEQYF. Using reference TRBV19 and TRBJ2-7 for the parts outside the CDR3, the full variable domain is DGGITQSPKYLFRKEGQNVTLSCEQNLNHDAMYWYRQDPGQGLRLIYYSQIVNDFQKGDIAEGYSVSREKKESFPLTVTSAQKNPTAFYLCASSIRDRGNEQYFGPGTRLTVT.

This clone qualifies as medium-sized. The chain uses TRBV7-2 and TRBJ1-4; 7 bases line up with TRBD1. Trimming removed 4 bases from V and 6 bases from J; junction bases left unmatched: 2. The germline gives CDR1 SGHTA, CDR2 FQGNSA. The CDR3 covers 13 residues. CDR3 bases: TGTGCCAGCAGCTCGGACAGGCATGAAAAACTGTTTTTT. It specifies CASSSDRHEKLFF.

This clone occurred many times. The CDR3 region is CASASSSLNEQFF. In DNA form, the CDR3 reads TGTGCCAGCGCTTCTAGCAGCCTCAATGAGCAGTTCTTC. This chain connects TRBV7-3 to TRBJ2-1; D is perhaps TRBD2 (5 bases). Germline CDR1 reads SGHTA; CDR2 reads FQGTGA. V lost 8 bases, J lost 6 bases, and 14 bases lay in between. The CDR3 has 13 residues.

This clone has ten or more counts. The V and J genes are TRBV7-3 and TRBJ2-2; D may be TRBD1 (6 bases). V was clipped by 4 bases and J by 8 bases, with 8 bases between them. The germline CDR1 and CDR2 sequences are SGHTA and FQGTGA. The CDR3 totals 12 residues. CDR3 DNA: TGTGCCAGCAGCTCCCAGGGGGGGGAGCTGTTTTTT. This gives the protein CASSSQGGELFF.

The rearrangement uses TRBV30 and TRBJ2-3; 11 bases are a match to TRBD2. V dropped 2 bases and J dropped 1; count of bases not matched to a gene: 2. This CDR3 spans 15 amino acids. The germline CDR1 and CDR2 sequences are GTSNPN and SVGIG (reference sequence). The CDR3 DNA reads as TGTGCCTGGAGTATACTAGCGGGAGGCACAGATACGCAGTATTTT. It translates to CAWSILAGGTDTQYF.

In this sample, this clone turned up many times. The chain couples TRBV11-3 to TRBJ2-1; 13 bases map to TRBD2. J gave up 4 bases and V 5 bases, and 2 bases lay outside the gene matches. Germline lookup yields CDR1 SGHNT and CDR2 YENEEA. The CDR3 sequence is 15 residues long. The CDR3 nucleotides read TGTGCCAGCAGCCCGGGACTAGCGGGGTACAATGAGCAGTTCTTC. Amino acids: CASSPGLAGYNEQFF.